Below are 9 T cell receptor beta chains sequenced from a single sample in a study of T cells in Graves' hyperthyroidism and ophthalmopathy. The investigators amplified TCR beta CDR3 regions from RNA transcripts. RT-PCR in the first round (using the HTBI primer set) targeted the TCR CDR3. TCRdb analysed the multiplex PCR reads with MiXCR anew, one entry per CDR3 protein. The sample has around 580,000 distinct CDR3 sequences, approximately 15% seen once. Material: blood. These receptors came from a woman younger than 35 with Graves' hyperthyroidism.

This clonotype has a count of ten or more. This rearrangement joins TRBV7-2 to TRBJ2-5; the D gene could be TRBD1 or TRBD2 (5 bases each). Trimming stripped 4 bases from V and 5 bases from J, with 14 bases between. The CDR3 runs to 14 residues. Germline CDR1 and CDR2: SGHTA and FQGNSA. DNA of the CDR3: TGTGCCAGCAGCTCCCGCCGGGACGGGGAGACCCAGTACTTC. Translating gives CASSSRRDGETQYF.

In this sample, this clonotype turned up many times. V usage is TRBV5-6 and J usage is TRBJ2-3; weak D call: TRBD2 (6 bases). The CDR3 is 15 residues long. V lost 2 bases, J lost 6 bases, and 16 bases lay in between. From germline, CDR1 is SGHDT and CDR2 YYEEEE. DNA of the CDR3: TGTGCCAGCAGCTTTCTAGTCCTAGCGACGGATACGCAGTATTTT. It codes for CASSFLVLATDTQYF.

The table lists this clonotype with many counts. The V call is TRBV7-8, the J call TRBJ2-1; the D gene is possibly TRBD2 (5 bases). The CDR3 sequence is 17 residues long. Trimming pared 1 base from V and 4 bases from J, leaving 17 bases between. From germline, CDR1 is SGHVS and CDR2 FQNEAQ. Here the CDR3 reads CASSLGLAGWGYNEQFF. The CDR3 DNA sequence: TGTGCCAGCAGCTTAGGGCTCGCGGGCTGGGGATACAATGAGCAGTTCTTC.

A few counts support this clonotype. The chain carries TRBV2 and TRBJ2-5, with D perhaps matching TRBD1 (5 bases). The ends were cut back, 5 bases at V and 3 bases at J, with 13 bases in the middle. CDR1 and CDR2 from the germline V gene are SNHLY and FYNNEI. The CDR3 is 14 residues long. The CDR3 here is CASSTRTTKETQYF. The CDR3, as DNA: TGTGCCAGCAGTACCCGGACAACCAAAGAGACCCAGTACTTC.

This clonotype was seen ten or more times. This chain connects TRBV29-1 to TRBJ1-2; D is unclear. There are 11 residues in the CDR3. V was shortened by 4 bases and J by 7 bases, with 10 bases between the two germline ends. Germline V gene data show CDR1 as SQVTM and CDR2 as ANQGSEA. The chain's CDR3 is CSVVGIAGYTF. For the CDR3, the DNA is TGCAGCGTTGTAGGGATTGCTGGCTACACCTTC.

The sample holds many counts of this clonotype. The genes are TRBV2 and TRBJ1-6, with 8 bases matching TRBD1. Per the germline V gene, CDR1 is SNHLY and CDR2 is FYNNEI. CDR3 size: 13 residues. The junction had 2 bases not matched to a gene; V was cut back by 6 bases and J by 7 bases. CDR3 sequence reads: CASRDRENSPLHF. The CDR3 DNA is TGTGCCAGCAGGGACAGGGAAAATTCACCCCTCCACTTT.

This clonotype was seen at least ten times. This rearrangement joins TRBV6-2 or TRBV6-3 to TRBJ1-5; tentative D call: TRBD1 (5 bases). V lost 6 bases and J lost 2, with 14 bases in between. Germline V gene sequence: CDR1 MNHEY, CDR2 SVGEGT. The CDR3 runs to 15 residues. In DNA form, the CDR3 reads TGTGCCAGCAGACCGGGGGGGGGACGCAATCAGCCCCAGCATTTT. Translation: CASRPGGGRNQPQHF.

This rearrangement joins TRBV5-5 to TRBJ2-6; D gene uncertain. Germline V gene sequence: CDR1 SGHKS, CDR2 YYEKEE (reference sequence). The CDR3 length is 17 residues. The V end was cut by 0 bases, the J end by 4 bases, with 14 bases between. CDR3 amino acids: CASSLGMATVGANVLTF. The CDR3 DNA sequence: TGTGCCAGCAGCTTGGGCATGGCTACTGTGGGGGCCAACGTCCTGACTTTC.

This clonotype has just a few counts. The gene calls are TRBV27 and TRBJ1-3; D call uncertain. CDR3 length: 13 amino acids. The V end lost 0 bases, the J end lost 9 bases, and 9 bases lay between the germline ends. Per germline, CDR1 MNHEY and CDR2 SMNVEV (reference sequence). The CDR3 sequence: CASSLSGSGTIYF. Here the CDR3 DNA reads TGTGCCAGCAGTTTATCAGGGTCCGGCACCATATATTTT.